The entry that follows covers one T cell receptor beta chain sequence. Its antigen is not known. Gene names and germline refer to mouse. This sample is drawn from a study of tissue T cells after allogeneic stem cell transplantation. Findings of the study overall: Anatomically similar tissues had similar TCR repertoires within each patient.

Indicated time point: mouse harvest day 7 after allogeneic transplant. The graft held 10^6 splenic CD5+ T cells and 10^7 T-cell-depleted bone marrow cells. B6 (H2b) cells into BALB/c (H2d) mice; tissues taken at day 7 or 14. The data were produced by immunoSEQ multiplex PCR, yet TCRdb's version contains in-frame clones alone and is incomplete. Counted here are just under 7,500 clones, 40% to 55% occurring once; the ten biggest clones make up nearly 4%. The receptor comes from a female BALB/c mouse given C57BL/6 T cells with graft-versus-host disease after an allogeneic hematopoietic cell transplant. Sequences were obtained from gut tissue.

The sequenced part of the CDR3 DNA is TGTGCCAGCAGACTGGTTAACCAAGACACCCAGTAC. This gives the protein CASRLVNQDTQY. The full CDR3 sequence reads CASRLVNQDTQYF. V is TRBV19 and J is TRBJ2-5; tentative D call: TRBD2 (5 bases). The read ends 1 residue early relative to the CDR3; the germline J gene fills the gap. The germline V gene encodes CDR1 FNHDT and CDR2 SITEND (reference sequence). The V gene lost 5 bases and the J gene lost 0 bases, with 7 bases spanning the gap. This CDR3 contains 13 residues.